Shown below are 14 T cell receptor beta chains from a single sample sequenced in a study of Ad26.COV2.S vaccination and SARS-CoV-2 variants. Sequencing was performed with immunoSEQ multiplex PCR; in TCRdb, only in-frame clones are kept and a portion is missing. The sample lists around 350,000 clones, 70% to 90% occurring once. Stated treatment: roughly 19 received Ad26.COV2.S at low or high dose, single or two shots; several received placebo; per-sample allocation not given. Sampling was performed 63 days after the first vaccine or placebo injection. Source: peripheral blood, taken in a trial of Ad26.COV2.S vaccine versus placebo. These receptors all stem from a person between 18 and 59 years old who received the Ad26.COV2.S COVID-19 vaccine or a placebo.

The chain links TRBV5-1 to TRBJ2-1, with TRBD1 matching over 11 bases. This CDR3 has 17 residues. With 3 bases clipped from V and 4 bases from J, the junction kept 9 bases outside the gene matches. From germline, CDR1 is SGHRS and CDR2 YFSETQ. The CDR3 region has the DNA TGCGCCAGCAGCTCGCAACCCGGGACAGGGGGTTACAATGAGCAGTTCTTC. Its protein product is CASSSQPGTGGYNEQFF.

The V call is TRBV28, the J call TRBJ2-3, with TRBD2 identical over 8 bases. CDR3 length: 19 residues. Germline-derived CDR1 and CDR2 are MDHEN and SYDVKM. V was clipped by 3 bases and J by 4 bases; unmatched bases: 18. Written as DNA, the CDR3 is TGTGCCAGCAGTTTGCTAGGAGTCGCCGGGACTAGTTATTCAGATACGCAGTATTTT. It codes for CASSLLGVAGTSYSDTQYF.

Note on this clone: This same CDR3 is encoded by further DNA sequences in the sample. V is TRBV7-2 and J is TRBJ2-7, with no clear D. The CDR3 loop spans 11 amino acids. Trimming removed 5 bases from V and 2 bases from J, with 4 bases in between. Germline V gives CDR1 SGHTA, CDR2 FQGNSA. DNA of the CDR3: TGTGCCAGCAGCCTAACCTACGAGCAGTACTTC. Its protein is CASSLTYEQYF.

The rearrangement uses TRBV2 and TRBJ2-2; D perhaps matches TRBD2 (6 bases). Germline V gene lookup returns CDR1 SNHLY and CDR2 FYNNEI. The CDR3 totals 14 residues. Trimming pared 4 bases from V and 4 bases from J, leaving 10 bases between. CDR3 sequence: CASSALASTGELFF. The CDR3 DNA reads as TGTGCCAGCAGTGCCCTAGCGAGCACCGGGGAGCTGTTTTTT.

The chain recombines TRBV6-5 with TRBJ1-2; the match to TRBD1 covers 8 bases. The CDR3 runs to 12 residues. V gave up 8 bases and J gave up 8 bases; unmatched junction bases: 7. Germline CDR1 is MNHEY and CDR2 is SVGAGI. The DNA for the CDR3 is TGTGCCAGCGACCAGGGGGCACTCGGCTACACCTTC. Its translation is CASDQGALGYTF.

As DNA, the CDR3 is TGTGCCAGCAGGGGGAGCTCCTATAATTCACCCCTCCACTTT. It is translated as CASRGSSYNSPLHF. The V call is TRBV27, the J call TRBJ1-6; D remains unclear. V lost 6 bases to trimming and J lost 0 bases, with 6 bases between them. This CDR3 is built from 14 residues. The V gene's germline CDR1 is MNHEY and CDR2 SMNVEV (reference sequence).

V gene TRBV7-2 combines with J gene TRBJ1-1; D is unresolved. Germline V gene lookup returns CDR1 SGHTA and CDR2 FQGNSA. With 5 bases removed from V and 7 bases from J, the gap between germline ends came to 11 bases. The CDR3 sequence is 12 residues long. The CDR3 DNA reads TGTGCCAGCAGCCGAGTATGGGGTGAAGCTTTCTTT. Residues: CASSRVWGEAFF.

The chain carries TRBV6-2 or TRBV6-3 and TRBJ2-1; unclear D gene. V lost 2 bases, J lost 0 bases, and 14 bases lay in between. CDR3 length: 17 amino acids. Germline V gene lookup returns CDR1 MNHEY and CDR2 SVGEGT. In DNA, the CDR3 is TGTGCCAGCAGTTACCCACCTGCGTCGAGCTCCTACAATGAGCAGTTCTTC. It yields the protein CASSYPPASSSYNEQFF.

The V gene is TRBV27, the J gene TRBJ2-7; maybe TRBD2 (5 bases). Deletions cut 2 bases from V and 2 bases from J, with 13 bases between. Germline CDR1 is MNHEY and CDR2 is SMNVEV (reference sequence). This CDR3 has 15 amino acids. This CDR3 is CASSLRGGLAYEQYF. The DNA for the CDR3 is TGTGCCAGCAGTTTACGGGGTGGGCTTGCCTACGAGCAGTACTTC.

The rearrangement joins TRBV7-9 to TRBJ2-1, with 13 positions matching TRBD2. The J segment lost 3 bases and the V segment lost 4 bases, leaving 6 bases of the junction unmatched. CDR1 and CDR2 (germline): SEHNR, FQNEAQ (reference sequence). The CDR3 is 17 amino acids. The CDR3 nucleotides read TGTGCCAGCAGCTCTAGGACTAGCGGGAGTAACTACAATGAGCAGTTCTTC. It codes for CASSSRTSGSNYNEQFF.

The V and J genes are TRBV2 and TRBJ2-4; the match to TRBD2 covers 11 bases. The CDR3 contains 18 residues. V was clipped by 3 bases and J by 1 base; unmatched bases: 8. Germline values: CDR1 SNHLY, CDR2 FYNNEI. CDR3 DNA sequence: TGTGCCAGCAGTGACGCTAGCGGGGGGTCTAGGGCCAAAAACATTCAGTACTTC. It encodes CASSDASGGSRAKNIQYF.

The chain recombines TRBV4-1 with TRBJ2-3, with D tentatively TRBD2 (5 bases). CDR3 size: 15 residues. With 1 base removed from V and 0 bases from J, the gap between germline ends came to 8 bases. Germline V gene sequence: CDR1 MGHRA, CDR2 YSYEKL. This CDR3 reads CASSQVGLSTDTQYF. Here the CDR3 DNA reads TGCGCCAGCAGCCAAGTAGGACTTAGCACAGATACGCAGTATTTT.

CDR3 nucleotide sequence: TGCGCCAGCAGCCAAGCCTCCCAGGGGGACTATCCAGATACGCAGTATTTT. Its protein product is CASSQASQGDYPDTQYF. The gene calls are TRBV4-3 and TRBJ2-3; either TRBD1 or TRBD2 may supply D (7 bases each). The CDR3 length is 17 residues. V was shortened by 1 base and J by 4 bases, with 18 bases between the two germline ends. The germline CDR1 and CDR2 sequences are LGHNA and YSLEER.

In its sample, this clone was seen once. The chain joins TRBV27 to TRBJ1-6; 8 positions agree with TRBD1. Germline CDR1 is MNHEY and CDR2 is SMNVEV (reference sequence). V was clipped by 2 bases and J by 4 bases; unmatched bases: 10. The CDR3 is 18 amino acids. The CDR3 DNA reads TGTGCCAGCAGTTTAGGGTACGACAGGGGCCGTTATAATTCACCCCTCCACTTT. Its translation: CASSLGYDRGRYNSPLHF.